This TCR beta chain was recorded in a study of breast tumors, draining lymph nodes, adjacent tissues. To note about this clonotype: A much more abundant neighbour one base away suggests this may be a read error.

Axillary draining lymph nodes of breast cancer patients supplied the node samples. V shed 1 base and J shed 15 bases, with 25 bases lying between them. This CDR3 region has 15 residues. CDR1 and CDR2 from the germline V gene are GTSNPN and SVGIG (reference sequence). TCRdb passed the multiplex PCR reads through MiXCR, listing each CDR3 protein once. The sample lists approximately 190,000 distinct CDR3 sequences; 25% to 40% were seen once. J is TRBJ2-1 and V is TRBV30, with D maybe TRBD1 (6 bases). Specimen: axillary lymph node tissue. This receptor was taken from a female donor with breast cancer. Some clones in this sample may be carry-over from other donors' samples. In nucleotides, the CDR3 is TGTGCCTGGAGTGGGGGCTTTTCGGCAGGGGTACAGCGGTTCTTC. Protein sequence: CAWSGGFSAGVQRFF.